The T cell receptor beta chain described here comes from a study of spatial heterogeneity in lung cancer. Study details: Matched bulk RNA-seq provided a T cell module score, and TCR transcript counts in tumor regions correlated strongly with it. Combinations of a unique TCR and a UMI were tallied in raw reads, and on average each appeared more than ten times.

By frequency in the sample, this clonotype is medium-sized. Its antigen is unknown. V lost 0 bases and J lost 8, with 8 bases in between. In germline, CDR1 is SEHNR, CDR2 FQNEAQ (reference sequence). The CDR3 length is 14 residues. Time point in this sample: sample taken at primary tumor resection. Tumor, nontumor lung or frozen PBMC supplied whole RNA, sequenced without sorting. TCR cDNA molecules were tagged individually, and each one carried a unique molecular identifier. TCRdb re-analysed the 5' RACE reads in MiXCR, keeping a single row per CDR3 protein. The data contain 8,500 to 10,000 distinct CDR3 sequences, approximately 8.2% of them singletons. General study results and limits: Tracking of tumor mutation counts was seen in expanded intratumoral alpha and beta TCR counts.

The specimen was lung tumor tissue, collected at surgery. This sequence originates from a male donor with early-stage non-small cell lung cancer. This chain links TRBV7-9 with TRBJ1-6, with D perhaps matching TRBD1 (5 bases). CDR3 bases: TGTGCCAGCAGCTTAGCTGGGGCCTATTCACCCCTCCACTTT. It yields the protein CASSLAGAYSPLHF.